The clone carrying this TCR beta chain occurred a few times. The antigen remains undetermined. Time point here: healthy volunteer bleed at 2 weeks. Whole blood that had not been fractionated was the source of extracted total RNA. Single cDNA molecules in the library carried unique molecular identifiers attached during preparation. TCRdb analysed the RACE reads with MiXCR anew, one entry per CDR3 protein. The data contain 75,000 to 100,000 distinct CDR3 sequences, approximately 10% of them seen just once; the ten biggest clones take up about 3%. This sample stems from a study of human T cells and chemical hapten exposure. The CDR3 consists of 14 residues. The germline gives CDR1 SNHLY, CDR2 FYNNEI. Trimming removed 3 bases from V and 8 bases from J; junction bases left unmatched: 7. Study-level results: With DPC sensitization, TCRs exceeding 1 in 1000 frequency showed no change.

The chain couples TRBV2 to TRBJ2-3, with TRBD2 identical over 8 bases. The sequenced sample consisted of whole blood. This TCR came from a female donor in good health. Some clones in this sample may be carry-over from other donors' samples. The CDR3 DNA sequence: TGTGCCAGCAGTGACGGTCGGGAGGGGGTTACGCAGTATTTT. As protein: CASSDGREGVTQYF.